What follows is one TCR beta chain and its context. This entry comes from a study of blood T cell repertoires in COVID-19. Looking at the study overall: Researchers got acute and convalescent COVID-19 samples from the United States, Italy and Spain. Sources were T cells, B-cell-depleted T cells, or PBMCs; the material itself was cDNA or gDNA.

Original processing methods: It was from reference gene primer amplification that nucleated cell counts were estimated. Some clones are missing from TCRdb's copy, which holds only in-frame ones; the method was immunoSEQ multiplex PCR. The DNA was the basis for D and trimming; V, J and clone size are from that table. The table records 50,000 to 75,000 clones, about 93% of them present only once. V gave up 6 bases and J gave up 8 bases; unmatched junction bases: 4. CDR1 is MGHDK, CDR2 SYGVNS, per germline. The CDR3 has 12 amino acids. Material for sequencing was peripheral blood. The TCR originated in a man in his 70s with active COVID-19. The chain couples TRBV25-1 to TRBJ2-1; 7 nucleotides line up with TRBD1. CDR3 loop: CASSRQGDEQFF. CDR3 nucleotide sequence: TGTGCCAGCAGCCGACAGGGCGATGAGCAGTTCTTC. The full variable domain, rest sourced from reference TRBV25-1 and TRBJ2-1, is EADIYQTPRYLVIGTGKKITLECSQTMGHDKMYWYQQDPGMELHLIHYSYGVNSTEKGDLSSESTVSRIRTEHFPLTLESARPSHTSQYLCASSRQGDEQFFGPGTRLTVL.